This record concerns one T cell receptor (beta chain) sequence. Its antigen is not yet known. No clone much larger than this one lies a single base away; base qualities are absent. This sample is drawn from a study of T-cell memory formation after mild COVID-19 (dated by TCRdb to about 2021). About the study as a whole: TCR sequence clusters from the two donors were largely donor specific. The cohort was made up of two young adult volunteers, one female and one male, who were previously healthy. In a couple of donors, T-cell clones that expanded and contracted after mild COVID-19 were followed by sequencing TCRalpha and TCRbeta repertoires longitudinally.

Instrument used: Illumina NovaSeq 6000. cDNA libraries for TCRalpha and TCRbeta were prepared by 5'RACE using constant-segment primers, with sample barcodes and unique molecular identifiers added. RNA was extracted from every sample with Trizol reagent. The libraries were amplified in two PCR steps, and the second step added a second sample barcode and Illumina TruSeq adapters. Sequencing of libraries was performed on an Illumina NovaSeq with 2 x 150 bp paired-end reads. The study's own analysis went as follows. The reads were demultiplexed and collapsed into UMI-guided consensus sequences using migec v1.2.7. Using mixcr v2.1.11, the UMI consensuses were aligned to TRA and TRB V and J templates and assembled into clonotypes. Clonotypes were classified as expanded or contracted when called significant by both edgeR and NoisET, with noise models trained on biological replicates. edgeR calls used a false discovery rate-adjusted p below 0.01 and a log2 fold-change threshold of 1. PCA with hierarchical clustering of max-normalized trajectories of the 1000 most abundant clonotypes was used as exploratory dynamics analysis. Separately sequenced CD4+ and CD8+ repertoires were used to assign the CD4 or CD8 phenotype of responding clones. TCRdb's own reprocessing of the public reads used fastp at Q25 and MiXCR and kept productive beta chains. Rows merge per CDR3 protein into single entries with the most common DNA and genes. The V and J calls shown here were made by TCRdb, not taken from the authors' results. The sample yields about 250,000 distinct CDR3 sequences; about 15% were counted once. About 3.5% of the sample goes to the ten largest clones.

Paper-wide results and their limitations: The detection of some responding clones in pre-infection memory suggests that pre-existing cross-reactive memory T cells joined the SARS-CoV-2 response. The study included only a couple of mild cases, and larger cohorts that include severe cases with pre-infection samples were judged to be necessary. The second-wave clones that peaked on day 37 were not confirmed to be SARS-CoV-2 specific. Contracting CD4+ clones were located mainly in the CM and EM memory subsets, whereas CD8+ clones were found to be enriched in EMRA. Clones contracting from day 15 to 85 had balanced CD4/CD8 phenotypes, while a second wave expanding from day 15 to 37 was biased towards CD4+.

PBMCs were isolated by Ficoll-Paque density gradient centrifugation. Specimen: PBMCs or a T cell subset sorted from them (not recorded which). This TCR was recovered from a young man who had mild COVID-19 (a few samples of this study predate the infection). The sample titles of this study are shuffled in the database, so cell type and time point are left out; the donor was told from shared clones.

The CDR3 protein is CASGLQGALRAGELFF. The sequence in DNA is TGTGCCAGCGGGCTACAGGGGGCATTAAGGGCCGGGGAGCTGTTTTTT. The rearranged segments are TRBV4-2 and TRBJ2-2; TRBD1 aligns with 9 central bases. Spanning cysteine to phenylalanine, the CDR3 consists of 16 amino acids. The entry retains the CDR3 DNA only, 48 bases that are in frame from base 1. In the germline V gene, CDR1 corresponds to LGHNA and CDR2 to YNFKEQ. V is trimmed back by 8 bases and J by 6 bases, and the junction contains 13 bases that no gene match accounts for.